This is a list of T cell receptor beta chains from one sample in a study of control samples from healthy donors and cancer patients. Clones were read by immunoSEQ multiplex PCR, and TCRdb kept only the in-frame ones, dropping some. The repertoire holds approximately 87,000 clones, with 91% as singletons. The sequenced sample consisted of blood. These receptors were obtained from a man aged 45-60 years in good health. Both conserved end residues are part of each CDR3. The D gene is left open where the match is weak. Clone size is shown for a subset of rows, as once, few, many or a class of expanded clone.

clone size,V gene,D gene,J gene,CDR3 protein,CDR3 DNA
NA,TRBV15,NA,TRBJ1-5,CATSRHLGLNQPQHF,TGTGCCACCAGCAGACATCTCGGGTTAAATCAGCCCCAGCATTTT
NA,TRBV6-6,NA,TRBJ1-2,CASRSLANYGYTF,TGTGCCAGCAGATCTCTAGCTAACTATGGCTACACCTTC
NA,TRBV24-1,TRBD1,TRBJ1-4,CATSDERQGEKLFF,TGTGCCACCAGTGATGAACGACAGGGGGAAAAACTGTTTTTT
NA,TRBV30,TRBD1,TRBJ1-2,CACLRGRNYGYTF,TGTGCCTGTCTCAGGGGGAGGAACTATGGCTACACCTTC
NA,TRBV7-9,TRBD1,TRBJ2-2,CASSPGTGGIGELFF,TGTGCCAGCAGTCCCGGGACAGGGGGTATCGGGGAGCTGTTTTTT
few,TRBV7-9,NA,TRBJ1-1,CASSLGGQNTEAFF,TGTGCCAGCAGCTTAGGAGGCCAGAACACTGAAGCTTTCTTT
few,TRBV21-1,NA,TRBJ1-4,CASSRGLPRGEKLFF,TGTGCCAGCAGCAGGGGGCTACCCCGGGGTGAAAAACTGTTTTTT
NA,TRBV12-5,NA,TRBJ2-7,CASGPGGSYEQYF,TGTGCTAGTGGCCCCGGCGGATCCTACGAGCAGTACTTC
once,TRBV5-8,NA,TRBJ1-1,CASSLVGMNTEAFF,TGTGCCAGCAGCTTGGTTGGGATGAACACTGAAGCTTTCTTT
NA,TRBV3-1/TRBV3-2,NA,TRBJ1-1,CASSHPPQKNTEAFF,TGTGCCAGCAGCCATCCACCCCAGAAGAACACTGAAGCTTTCTTT
NA,TRBV18,NA,TRBJ1-1,CASSPADGNTEAFF,TGTGCCAGCTCACCGGCGGACGGGAACACTGAAGCTTTCTTT
NA,TRBV24-1,NA,TRBJ2-1,CATSGPAAPSDEQFF,TGTGCCACCAGTGGTCCAGCGGCCCCCTCGGATGAGCAGTTCTTC
NA,TRBV3-1/TRBV3-2,TRBD1,TRBJ1-3,CASNNRGATIYF,TGTGCCAGCAACAACAGGGGAGCCACCATATATTTT
NA,TRBV19,NA,TRBJ1-5,CASSQGNQPQHF,TGTGCCAGTTCACAGGGCAATCAGCCCCAGCATTTT